Below, 9 T cell receptor beta chains from the same sample are listed, as sequenced in a study of cytomegalovirus exposure and HLA in healthy donors. It was with 60 Vbeta and 13 Jbeta primers that the PCR ran. Assay: immunoSEQ multiplex PCR; the TCRdb copy retains only in-frame clones and omits some. This sample's table has about 130,000 clones. Sequenced material: PBMCs. These receptors all stem from a man younger than 35 in good health and CMV-seronegative.

This chain connects TRBV6-5 to TRBJ2-5; D is perhaps TRBD2 (7 bases). Germline V gene data show CDR1 as MNHEY and CDR2 as SVGAGI. The CDR3 contains 13 residues. V was cut by 4 bases and J by 5 bases, with 11 bases left in between. The CDR3 DNA reads TGTGCCAGCAGTTTGGGGAGGGGGGAGACCCAGTACTTC. Protein sequence: CASSLGRGETQYF.

The J gene is TRBJ2-2, the V gene TRBV2, with TRBD2 matching 15 bases. The trim removed 7 bases at V and 2 bases at J, leaving 5 bases unmatched. Per the germline V gene, CDR1 is SNHLY and CDR2 is FYNNEI. This CDR3 has 17 residues. The CDR3 DNA follows: TGTGCCAGCACCCGGACTAGCGGGGGGGTTAACACCGGGGAGCTGTTTTTT. This translates into CASTRTSGGVNTGELFF. Full variable domain (remainder filled in from reference TRBV2 and TRBJ2-2): EPEVTQTPSHQVTQMGQEVILRCVPISNHLYFYWYRQILGQKVEFLVSFYNNEISEKSEIFDDQFSVERPDGSNFTLKIRSTKLEDSAMYFCASTRTSGGVNTGELFFGEGSRLTVL.

The chain carries TRBV7-2 and TRBJ2-5; tentatively, D is TRBD2 (6 bases). V dropped 3 bases and J dropped 6 bases, with 20 bases sitting between them. The germline V gene encodes CDR1 SGHTA and CDR2 FQGNSA. CDR3 length: 16 residues. DNA for the CDR3: TGTGCCAGCAGCTTGGATACTGGTAGGAGGGCGCAGACCCAGTACTTC. As protein: CASSLDTGRRAQTQYF.

CDR3 loop: CASSEPETQYF. The CDR3 nucleotides read TGTGCCAGCAGTGAACCGGAGACCCAGTACTTC. V is TRBV2 and J is TRBJ2-5, with D uncertain. This CDR3 has 11 amino acids. Per germline, CDR1 SNHLY and CDR2 FYNNEI. V was cut by 2 bases and J by 5 bases, with 3 bases left in between.

CDR3 region: CASSFPSSDEQFF. The CDR3 DNA reads TGTGCCAGCAGCTTTCCGTCCAGCGATGAGCAGTTCTTC. V is TRBV5-4 and J is TRBJ2-1; D remains ambiguous. The CDR3 has 13 amino acids. Germline lookup yields CDR1 SGHNT and CDR2 YYREEE (reference sequence). V was clipped by 2 bases and J by 8 bases, with 11 bases between them.

J is TRBJ2-2 and V is TRBV5-1; TRBD1 matches at 8 bases. This CDR3 is built from 15 residues. The J segment lost 1 base and the V segment lost 3 bases, leaving 2 bases of the junction unmatched. Germline lookup yields CDR1 SGHRS and CDR2 YFSETQ. CDR3 sequence (DNA): TGCGCCAGCAGCTCAGGGGGCGGGAACACCGGGGAGCTGTTTTTT. Protein product: CASSSGGGNTGELFF.

This chain joins TRBV4-1 and TRBJ2-5, with TRBD2 identical over 10 bases. The V segment lost 1 base and the J segment 2 bases; nucleotides outside the gene matches: 1. Per germline, CDR1 MGHRA and CDR2 YSYEKL. The CDR3 loop spans 15 amino acids. The CDR3 sequence: CASSQGLAGQETQYF. In nucleotides, the CDR3 is TGCGCCAGCAGCCAAGGACTAGCGGGTCAAGAGACCCAGTACTTC.

The V gene is TRBV11-2, the J gene TRBJ1-4, with unresolved D. V lost 4 bases and J lost 7, with 10 bases in between. This CDR3 region has 13 residues. Germline V gives CDR1 SGHAT, CDR2 FQNNGV. The chain's CDR3 is CASSYRQGEKLFF. For the CDR3, the DNA is TGTGCCAGCAGCTATCGACAAGGTGAAAAACTGTTTTTT.

This rearrangement joins TRBV7-9 to TRBJ1-4, with no clear D. Trimming took off 2 bases at V and 8 bases at J, with 12 bases between the two ends. The germline gives CDR1 SEHNR, CDR2 FQNEAQ (reference sequence). The CDR3 has 14 residues. The CDR3 region is CASSLINLGEKLFF. DNA of the CDR3: TGTGCCAGCAGCTTAATTAATCTCGGGGAAAAACTGTTTTTT.